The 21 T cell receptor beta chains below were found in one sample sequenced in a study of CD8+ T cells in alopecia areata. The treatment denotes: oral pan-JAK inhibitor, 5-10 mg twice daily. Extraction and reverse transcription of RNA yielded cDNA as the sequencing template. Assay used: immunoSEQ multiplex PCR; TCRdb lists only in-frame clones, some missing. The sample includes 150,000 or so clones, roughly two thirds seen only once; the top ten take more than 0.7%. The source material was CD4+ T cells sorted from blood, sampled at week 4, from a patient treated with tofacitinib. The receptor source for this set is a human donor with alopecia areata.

Here the CDR3 reads CAWSYWADQPQHF. Written as DNA, the CDR3 is TGTGCCTGGAGTTATTGGGCGGATCAGCCCCAGCATTTT. This rearrangement joins TRBV30 to TRBJ1-5; D unresolved. Germline V lookup: CDR1 GTSNPN, CDR2 SVGIG (reference sequence). The ends were cut back, 2 bases at V and 5 bases at J, with 10 bases in the middle. The CDR3 runs to 13 residues.

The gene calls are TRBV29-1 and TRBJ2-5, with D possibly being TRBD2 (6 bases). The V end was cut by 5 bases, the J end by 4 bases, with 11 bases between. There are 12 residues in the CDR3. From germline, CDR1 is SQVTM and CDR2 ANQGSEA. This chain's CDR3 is CSVSLGGETQYF. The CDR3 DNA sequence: TGCAGCGTTTCCTTGGGGGGAGAGACCCAGTACTTC.

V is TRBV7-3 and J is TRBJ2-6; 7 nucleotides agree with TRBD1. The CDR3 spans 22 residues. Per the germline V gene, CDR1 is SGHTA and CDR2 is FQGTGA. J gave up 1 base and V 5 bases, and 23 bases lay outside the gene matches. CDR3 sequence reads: CASSKIGERQGRLSSGANVLTF. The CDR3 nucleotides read TGTGCCAGCAGCAAAATAGGGGAGAGACAGGGCCGGTTGTCGTCTGGGGCCAACGTCCTGACTTTC.

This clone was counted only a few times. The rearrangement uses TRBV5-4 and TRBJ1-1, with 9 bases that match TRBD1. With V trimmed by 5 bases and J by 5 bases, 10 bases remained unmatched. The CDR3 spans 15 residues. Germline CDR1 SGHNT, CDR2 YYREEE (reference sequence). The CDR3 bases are TGTGCCAGCAGTTCGGGACAGGGAATGAGGACTGAAGCTTTCTTT. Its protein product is CASSSGQGMRTEAFF.

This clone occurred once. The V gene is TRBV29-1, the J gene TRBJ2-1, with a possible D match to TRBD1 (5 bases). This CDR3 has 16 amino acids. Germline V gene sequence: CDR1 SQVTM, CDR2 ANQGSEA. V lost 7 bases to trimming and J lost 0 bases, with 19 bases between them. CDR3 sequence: CSGLFDSQSSYNEQFF. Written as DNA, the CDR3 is TGCAGCGGCCTCTTCGACAGCCAGAGCTCCTACAATGAGCAGTTCTTC.

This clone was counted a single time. The CDR3 DNA reads as TGTGCCAGTAGCCCGACAGGGAGCAATCAGCCCCAGCATTTT. Translation gives CASSPTGSNQPQHF. V gene TRBV19 combines with J gene TRBJ1-5; 7 nucleotides align to TRBD1. From germline, CDR1 is LNHDA and CDR2 SQIVND (reference sequence). The length of the CDR3 is 14 residues. V gave up 6 bases and J gave up 1 base; unmatched junction bases: 3.

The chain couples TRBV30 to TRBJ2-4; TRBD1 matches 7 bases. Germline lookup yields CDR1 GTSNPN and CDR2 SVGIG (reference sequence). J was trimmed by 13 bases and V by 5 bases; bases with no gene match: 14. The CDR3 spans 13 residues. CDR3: CAWGIKWDSSQYF. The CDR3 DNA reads TGTGCCTGGGGTATCAAGTGGGACAGCAGCCAGTACTTC.

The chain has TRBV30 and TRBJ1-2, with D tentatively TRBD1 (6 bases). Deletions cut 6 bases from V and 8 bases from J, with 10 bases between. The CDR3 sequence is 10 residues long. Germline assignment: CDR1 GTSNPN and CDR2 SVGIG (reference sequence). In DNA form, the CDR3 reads TGTGCCTGTAGGACAGCAGGCTACACCTTC. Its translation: CACRTAGYTF.

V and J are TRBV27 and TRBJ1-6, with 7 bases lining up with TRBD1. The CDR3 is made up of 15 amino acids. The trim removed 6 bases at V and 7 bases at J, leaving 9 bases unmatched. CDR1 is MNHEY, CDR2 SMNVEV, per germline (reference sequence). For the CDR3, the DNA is TGTGCCAGCAGACCTCGACAGGGATACAATTCACCCCTCCACTTT. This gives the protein CASRPRQGYNSPLHF.

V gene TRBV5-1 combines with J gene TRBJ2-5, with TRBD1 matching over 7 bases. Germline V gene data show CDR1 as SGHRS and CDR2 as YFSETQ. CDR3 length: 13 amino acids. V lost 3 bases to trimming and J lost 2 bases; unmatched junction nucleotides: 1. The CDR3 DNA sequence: TGCGCCAGCAGCTGGGACAGTCAAGAGACCCAGTACTTC. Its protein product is CASSWDSQETQYF. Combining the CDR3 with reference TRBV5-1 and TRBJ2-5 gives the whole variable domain KAGVTQTPRYLIKTRGQQVTLSCSPISGHRSVSWYQQTPGQGLQFLFEYFSETQRNKGNFPGRFSGRQFSNSRSEMNVSTLELGDSALYLCASSWDSQETQYFGPGTRLLVL.

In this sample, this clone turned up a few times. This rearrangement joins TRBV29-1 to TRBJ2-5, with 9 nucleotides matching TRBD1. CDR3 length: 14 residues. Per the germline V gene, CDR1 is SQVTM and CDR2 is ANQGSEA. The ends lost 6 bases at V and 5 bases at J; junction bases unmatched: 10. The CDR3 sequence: CSVTDRGYWETQYF. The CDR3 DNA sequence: TGCAGCGTCACCGACAGGGGGTATTGGGAGACCCAGTACTTC.

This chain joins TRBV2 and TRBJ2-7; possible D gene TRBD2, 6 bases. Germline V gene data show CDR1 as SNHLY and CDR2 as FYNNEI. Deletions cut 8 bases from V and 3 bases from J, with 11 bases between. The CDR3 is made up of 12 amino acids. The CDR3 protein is CASGGFSYEQYF. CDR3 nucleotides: TGTGCCAGCGGGGGGTTTAGCTACGAGCAGTACTTC.

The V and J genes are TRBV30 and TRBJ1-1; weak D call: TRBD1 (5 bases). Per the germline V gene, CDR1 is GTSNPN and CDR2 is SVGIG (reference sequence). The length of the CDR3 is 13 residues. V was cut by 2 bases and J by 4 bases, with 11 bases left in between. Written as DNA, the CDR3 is TGTGCCTGGAGTAAGGGGCAGACCACTGAAGCTTTCTTT. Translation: CAWSKGQTTEAFF.

The CDR3 region is CSVAGGYNEQFF. The CDR3 DNA is TGCAGCGTTGCGGGGGGCTACAATGAGCAGTTCTTC. The chain employs TRBV29-1 and TRBJ2-1, with 7 bases aligning to TRBD2. V was pared by 4 bases and J by 3 bases, with 0 bases of the junction left unmatched. There are 12 residues in the CDR3. Germline CDR1 is SQVTM and CDR2 is ANQGSEA.

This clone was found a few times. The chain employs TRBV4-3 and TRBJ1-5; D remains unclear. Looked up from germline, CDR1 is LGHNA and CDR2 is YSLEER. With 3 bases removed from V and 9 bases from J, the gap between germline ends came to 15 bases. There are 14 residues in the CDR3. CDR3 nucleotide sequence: TGCGCCAGCAGCCAGGAACAGCGCCTCGGGCCCCAGCATTTT. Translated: CASSQEQRLGPQHF.

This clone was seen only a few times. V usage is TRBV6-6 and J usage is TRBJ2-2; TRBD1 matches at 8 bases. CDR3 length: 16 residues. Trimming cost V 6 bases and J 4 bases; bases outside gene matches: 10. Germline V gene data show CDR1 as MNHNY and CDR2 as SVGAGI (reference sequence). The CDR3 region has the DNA TGTGCCAGCAGCCGCCCCAGGGGGCAGGGCACCGGGGAGCTGTTTTTT. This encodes CASSRPRGQGTGELFF.

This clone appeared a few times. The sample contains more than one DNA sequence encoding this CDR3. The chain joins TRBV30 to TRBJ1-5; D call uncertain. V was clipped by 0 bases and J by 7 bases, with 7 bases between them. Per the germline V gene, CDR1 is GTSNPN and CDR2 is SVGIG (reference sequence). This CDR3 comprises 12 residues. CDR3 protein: CAWSVRGQPQHF. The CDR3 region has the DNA TGTGCCTGGAGTGTACGGGGACAGCCCCAGCATTTT.

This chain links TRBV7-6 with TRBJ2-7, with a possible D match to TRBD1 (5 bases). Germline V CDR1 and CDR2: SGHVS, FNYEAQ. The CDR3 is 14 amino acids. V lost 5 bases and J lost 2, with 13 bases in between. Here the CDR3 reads CASSHLRATYEQYF. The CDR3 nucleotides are TGTGCCAGCAGCCACCTCAGGGCAACCTACGAGCAGTACTTC. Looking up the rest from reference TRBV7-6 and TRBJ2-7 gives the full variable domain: GAGVSQSPRYKVTKRGQDVALRCDPISGHVSLYWYRQALGQGPEFLTYFNYEAQQDKSGLPNDRFSAERPEGSISTLTIQRTEQRDSAMYRCASSHLRATYEQYFGPGTRLTVT.

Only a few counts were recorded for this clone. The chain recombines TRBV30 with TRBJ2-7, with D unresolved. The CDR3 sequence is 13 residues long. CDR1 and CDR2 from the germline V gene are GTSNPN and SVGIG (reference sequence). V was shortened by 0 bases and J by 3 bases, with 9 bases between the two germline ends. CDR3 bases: TGTGCCTGGAGTGTTACCCCCCTCTACGAGCAGTACTTC. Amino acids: CAWSVTPLYEQYF.

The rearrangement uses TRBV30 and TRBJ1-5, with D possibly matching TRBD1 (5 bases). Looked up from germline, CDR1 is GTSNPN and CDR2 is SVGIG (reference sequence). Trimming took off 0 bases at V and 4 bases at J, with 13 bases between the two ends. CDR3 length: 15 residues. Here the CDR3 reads CAWSVNRGLNQPQHF. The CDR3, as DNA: TGTGCCTGGAGTGTAAATCGGGGCTTGAATCAGCCCCAGCATTTT.

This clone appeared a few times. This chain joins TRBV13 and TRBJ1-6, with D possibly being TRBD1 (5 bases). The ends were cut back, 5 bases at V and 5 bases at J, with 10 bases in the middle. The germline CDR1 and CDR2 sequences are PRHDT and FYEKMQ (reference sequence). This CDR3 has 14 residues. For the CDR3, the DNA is TGTGCCAGCAGCCTCCGGGACGATAATTCACCCCTCCACTTT. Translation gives CASSLRDDNSPLHF.